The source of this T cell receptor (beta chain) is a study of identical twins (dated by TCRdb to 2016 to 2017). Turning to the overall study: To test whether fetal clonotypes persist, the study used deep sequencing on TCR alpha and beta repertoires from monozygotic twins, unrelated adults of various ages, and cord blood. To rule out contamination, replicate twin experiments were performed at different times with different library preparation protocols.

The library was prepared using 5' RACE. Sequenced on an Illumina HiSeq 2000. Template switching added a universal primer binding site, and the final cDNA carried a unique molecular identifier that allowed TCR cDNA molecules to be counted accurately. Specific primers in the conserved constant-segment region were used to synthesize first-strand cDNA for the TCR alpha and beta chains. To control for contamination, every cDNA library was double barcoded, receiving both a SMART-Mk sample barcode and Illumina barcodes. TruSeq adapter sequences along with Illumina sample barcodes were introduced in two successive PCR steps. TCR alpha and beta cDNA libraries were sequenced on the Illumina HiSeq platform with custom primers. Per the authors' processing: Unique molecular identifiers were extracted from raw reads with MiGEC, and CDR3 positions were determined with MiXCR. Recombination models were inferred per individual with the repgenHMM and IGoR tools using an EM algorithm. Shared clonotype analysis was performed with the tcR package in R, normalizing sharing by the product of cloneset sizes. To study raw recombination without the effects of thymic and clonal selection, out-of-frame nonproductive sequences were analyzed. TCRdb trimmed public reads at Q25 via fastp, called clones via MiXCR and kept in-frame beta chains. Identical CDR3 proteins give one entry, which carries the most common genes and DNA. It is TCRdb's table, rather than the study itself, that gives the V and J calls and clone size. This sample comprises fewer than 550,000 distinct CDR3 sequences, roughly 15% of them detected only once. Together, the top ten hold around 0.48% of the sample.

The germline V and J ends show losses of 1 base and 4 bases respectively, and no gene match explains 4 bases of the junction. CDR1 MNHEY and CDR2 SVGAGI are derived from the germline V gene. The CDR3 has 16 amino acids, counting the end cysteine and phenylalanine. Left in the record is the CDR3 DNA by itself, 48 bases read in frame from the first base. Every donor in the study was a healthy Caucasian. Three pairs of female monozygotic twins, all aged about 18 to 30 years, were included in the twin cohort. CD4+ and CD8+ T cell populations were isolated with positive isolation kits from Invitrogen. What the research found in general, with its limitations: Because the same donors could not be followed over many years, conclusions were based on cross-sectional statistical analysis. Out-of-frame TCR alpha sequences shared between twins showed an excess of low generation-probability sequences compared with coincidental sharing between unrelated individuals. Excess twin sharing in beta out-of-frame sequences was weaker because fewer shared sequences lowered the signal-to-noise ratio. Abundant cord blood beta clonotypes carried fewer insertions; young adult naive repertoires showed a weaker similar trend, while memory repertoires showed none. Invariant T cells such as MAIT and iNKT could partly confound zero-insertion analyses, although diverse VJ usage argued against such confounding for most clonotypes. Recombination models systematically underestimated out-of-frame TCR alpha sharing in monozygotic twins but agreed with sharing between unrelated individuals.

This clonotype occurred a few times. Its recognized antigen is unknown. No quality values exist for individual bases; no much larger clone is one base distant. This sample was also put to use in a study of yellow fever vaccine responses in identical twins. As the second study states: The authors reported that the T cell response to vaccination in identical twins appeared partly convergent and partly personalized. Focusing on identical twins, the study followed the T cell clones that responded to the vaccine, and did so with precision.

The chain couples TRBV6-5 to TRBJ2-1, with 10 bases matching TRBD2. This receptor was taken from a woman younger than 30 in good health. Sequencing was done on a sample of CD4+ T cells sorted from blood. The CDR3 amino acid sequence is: CASSYLGTSAYNEQFF. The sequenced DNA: TGTGCCAGCAGTTACTTGGGGACTAGCGCTTACAATGAGCAGTTCTTC.